This T cell receptor (beta chain) was retrieved from a study of blood T cell repertoires in COVID-19. At the level of the study: Acute and convalescent COVID-19 specimens originated in the United States, Italy and Spain. PBMCs, B-cell-depleted T cells, or T cells were the source of the cDNA or gDNA that made up the material.

Method: immunoSEQ multiplex PCR; TCRdb's copy keeps in-frame clones and lacks some. The sample holds about 150,000 clones, approximately 83% seen once. V was clipped by 1 base and J by 0 bases; unmatched bases: 10. From germline, CDR1 is SGHRS and CDR2 YFSETQ. The CDR3 length is 18 residues. Seattle enrolled patients during active infection and tracked them longitudinally. The sample was peripheral blood. This clonotype originated in a woman aged 60-70 years with COVID-19, enrolled during active disease. The rearrangement links TRBV5-1 to TRBJ1-3, with TRBD1 matching 7 bases. Here the CDR3 DNA reads TGCGCCAGCAGCTTGTTCTCCCCGGGACAGATCTCTGGAAACACCATATATTTT. This codes for CASSLFSPGQISGNTIYF.